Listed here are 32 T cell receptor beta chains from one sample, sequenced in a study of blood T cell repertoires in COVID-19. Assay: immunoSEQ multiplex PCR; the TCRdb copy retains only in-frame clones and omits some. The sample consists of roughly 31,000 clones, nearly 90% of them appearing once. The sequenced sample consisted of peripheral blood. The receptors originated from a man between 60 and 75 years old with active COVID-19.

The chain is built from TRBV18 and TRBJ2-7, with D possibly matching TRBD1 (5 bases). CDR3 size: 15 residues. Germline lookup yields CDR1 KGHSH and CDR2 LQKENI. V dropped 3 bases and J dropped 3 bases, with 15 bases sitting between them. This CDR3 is CASSPEWAGNYEQYF. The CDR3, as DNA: TGTGCCAGCTCACCGGAGTGGGCAGGGAACTACGAGCAGTACTTC.

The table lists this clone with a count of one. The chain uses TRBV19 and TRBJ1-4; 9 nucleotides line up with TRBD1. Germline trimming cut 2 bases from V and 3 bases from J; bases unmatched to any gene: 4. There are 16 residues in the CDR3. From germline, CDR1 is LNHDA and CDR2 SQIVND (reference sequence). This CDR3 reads CASSITRDRANEKLFF. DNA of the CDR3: TGTGCCAGTAGTATAACCCGGGACAGGGCTAATGAAAAACTGTTTTTT. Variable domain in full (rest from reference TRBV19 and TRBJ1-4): DGGITQSPKYLFRKEGQNVTLSCEQNLNHDAMYWYRQDPGQGLRLIYYSQIVNDFQKGDIAEGYSVSREKKESFPLTVTSAQKNPTAFYLCASSITRDRANEKLFFGSGTQLSVL.

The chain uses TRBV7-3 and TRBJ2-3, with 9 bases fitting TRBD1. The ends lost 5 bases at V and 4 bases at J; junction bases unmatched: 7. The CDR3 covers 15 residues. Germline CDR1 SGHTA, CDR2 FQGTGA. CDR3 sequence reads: CASSPGQGRSDTQYF. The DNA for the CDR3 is TGTGCCAGCAGCCCCGGACAGGGGAGGTCAGATACGCAGTATTTT.

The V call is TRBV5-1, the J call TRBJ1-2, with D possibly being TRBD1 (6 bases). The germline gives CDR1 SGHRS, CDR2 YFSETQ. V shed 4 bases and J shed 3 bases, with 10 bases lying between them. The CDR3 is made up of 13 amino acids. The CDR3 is CASSVGQHYGYTF. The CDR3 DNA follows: TGCGCCAGCAGCGTAGGACAGCACTATGGCTACACCTTC.

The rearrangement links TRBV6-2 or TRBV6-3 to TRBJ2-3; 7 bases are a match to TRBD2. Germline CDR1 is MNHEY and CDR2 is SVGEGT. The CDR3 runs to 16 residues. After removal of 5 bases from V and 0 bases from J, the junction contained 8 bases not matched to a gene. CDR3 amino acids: CASSKLSGVSTDTQYF. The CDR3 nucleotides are TGTGCCAGCAGTAAACTGAGCGGGGTTAGCACAGATACGCAGTATTTT.

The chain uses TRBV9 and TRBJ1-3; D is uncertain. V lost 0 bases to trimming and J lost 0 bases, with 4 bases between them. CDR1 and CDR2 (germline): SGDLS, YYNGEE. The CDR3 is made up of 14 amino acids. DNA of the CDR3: TGTGCCAGCAGCGTAGGGAGCTCTGGAAACACCATATATTTT. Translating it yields CASSVGSSGNTIYF.

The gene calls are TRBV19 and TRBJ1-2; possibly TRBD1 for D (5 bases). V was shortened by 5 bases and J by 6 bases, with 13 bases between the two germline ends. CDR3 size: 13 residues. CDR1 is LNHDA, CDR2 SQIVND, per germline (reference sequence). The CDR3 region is CASSLNRLNGYTF. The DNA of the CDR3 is TGTGCCAGTAGTTTAAACAGGTTGAATGGCTACACCTTC.

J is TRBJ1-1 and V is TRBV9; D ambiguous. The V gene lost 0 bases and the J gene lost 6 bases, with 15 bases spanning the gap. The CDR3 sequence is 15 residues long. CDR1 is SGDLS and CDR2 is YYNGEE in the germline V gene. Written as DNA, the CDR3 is TGTGCCAGCAGCGTAGCCCAACGGGGAGGGTCTGAAGCTTTCTTT. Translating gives CASSVAQRGGSEAFF.

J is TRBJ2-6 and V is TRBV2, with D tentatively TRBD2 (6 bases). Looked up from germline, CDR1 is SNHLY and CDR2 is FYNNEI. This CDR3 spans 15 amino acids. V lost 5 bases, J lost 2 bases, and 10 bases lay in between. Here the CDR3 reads CASSLGGAGANVLTF. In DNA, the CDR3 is TGTGCCAGCAGTTTAGGAGGGGCTGGGGCCAACGTCCTGACTTTC. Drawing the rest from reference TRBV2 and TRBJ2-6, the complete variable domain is EPEVTQTPSHQVTQMGQEVILRCVPISNHLYFYWYRQILGQKVEFLVSFYNNEISEKSEIFDDQFSVERPDGSNFTLKIRSTKLEDSAMYFCASSLGGAGANVLTFGAGSRLTVL.

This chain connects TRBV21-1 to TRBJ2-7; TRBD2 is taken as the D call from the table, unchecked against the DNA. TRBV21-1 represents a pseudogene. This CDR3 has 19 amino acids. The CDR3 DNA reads TGTGCCAGCAGCAAAGGGCGGAGGGGACTCAACGGAGTAGCCTACGAGCAGTACTTC. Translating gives CASSKGRRGLNGVAYEQYF.

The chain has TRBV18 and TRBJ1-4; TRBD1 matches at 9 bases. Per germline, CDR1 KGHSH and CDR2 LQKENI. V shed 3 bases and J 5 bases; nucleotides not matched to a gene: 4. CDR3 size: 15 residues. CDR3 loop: CASSPQTGGNEKLFF. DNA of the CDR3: TGTGCCAGCTCACCCCAGACAGGGGGGAATGAAAAACTGTTTTTT.

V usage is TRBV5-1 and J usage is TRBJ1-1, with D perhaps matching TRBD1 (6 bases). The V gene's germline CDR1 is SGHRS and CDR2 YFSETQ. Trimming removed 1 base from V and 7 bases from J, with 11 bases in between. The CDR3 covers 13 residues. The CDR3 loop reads CASSLTGLNEAFF. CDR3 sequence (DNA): TGCGCCAGCAGCTTGACAGGGCTCAATGAAGCTTTCTTT.

This CDR3 reads CASRGLGDTFYEQYF. In DNA form, the CDR3 reads TGTGCCAGCAGGGGATTAGGGGACACCTTCTACGAGCAGTACTTC. The rearrangement links TRBV5-8 to TRBJ2-7, with a weak D call TRBD1 (6 bases). This CDR3 contains 15 residues. The germline gives CDR1 SGHTS, CDR2 YDEGEE. Trimming removed 5 bases at V and 3 bases at J, with 18 bases between. Full variable domain (missing parts from reference TRBV5-8 and TRBJ2-7): EAGVTQSPTHLIKTRGQQATLRCSPISGHTSVYWYQQALGLGLQFLLWYDEGEERNRGNFPPRFSGRQFPNYSSELNVNALELEDSALYLCASRGLGDTFYEQYFGPGTRLTVT.

The CDR3 sequence is CAISPQANTGELFF. In DNA, the CDR3 is TGTGCCATCAGCCCACAGGCGAACACCGGGGAGCTGTTTTTT. The rearrangement links TRBV10-3 to TRBJ2-2; possibly TRBD1 for D (5 bases). The CDR3 length is 14 residues. V was trimmed by 6 bases and J by 0 bases, leaving 8 bases between them. Germline V CDR1 and CDR2: ENHRY, SYGVKD.

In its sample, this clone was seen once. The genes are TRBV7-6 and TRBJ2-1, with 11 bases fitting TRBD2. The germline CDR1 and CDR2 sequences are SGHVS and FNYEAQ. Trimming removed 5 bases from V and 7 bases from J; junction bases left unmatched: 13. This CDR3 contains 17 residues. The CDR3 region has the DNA TGTGCCAGCAGCGAAACTAGCGGGGGTTACGGTGGGAATGAGCAGTTCTTC. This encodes CASSETSGGYGGNEQFF.

CDR3 residues: CASSQNMNTEAFF. In DNA form, the CDR3 reads TGTGCCAGCAGCCAGAACATGAACACTGAAGCTTTCTTT. The genes are TRBV3-1 (or the pseudogene TRBV3-2) and TRBJ1-1, with D unresolved. The germline V gene encodes CDR1 LGHDT and CDR2 YNNKEL (reference sequence). The V end was cut by 3 bases, the J end by 0 bases, with 5 bases between. This CDR3 is built from 13 residues.

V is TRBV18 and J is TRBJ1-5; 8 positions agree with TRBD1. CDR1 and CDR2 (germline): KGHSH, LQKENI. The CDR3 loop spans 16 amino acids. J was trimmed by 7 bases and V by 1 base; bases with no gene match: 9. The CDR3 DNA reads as TGTGCCAGCTCACCACTCTCCGGACAGGGAACCCAGCCCCAGCATTTT. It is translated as CASSPLSGQGTQPQHF.

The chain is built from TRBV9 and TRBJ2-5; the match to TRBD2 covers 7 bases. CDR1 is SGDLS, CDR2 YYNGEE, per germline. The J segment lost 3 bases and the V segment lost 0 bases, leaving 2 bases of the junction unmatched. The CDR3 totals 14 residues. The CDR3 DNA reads TGTGCCAGCAGCGTAGAGGCGGGGGAAGAGACCCAGTACTTC. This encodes CASSVEAGEETQYF.

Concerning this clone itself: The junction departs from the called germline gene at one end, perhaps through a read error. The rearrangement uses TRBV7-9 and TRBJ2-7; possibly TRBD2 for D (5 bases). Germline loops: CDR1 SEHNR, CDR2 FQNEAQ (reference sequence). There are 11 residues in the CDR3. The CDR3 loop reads CTSSLREEQYF. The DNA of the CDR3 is TGTACCAGCAGCTTAAGGGAGGAGCAGTACTTC.

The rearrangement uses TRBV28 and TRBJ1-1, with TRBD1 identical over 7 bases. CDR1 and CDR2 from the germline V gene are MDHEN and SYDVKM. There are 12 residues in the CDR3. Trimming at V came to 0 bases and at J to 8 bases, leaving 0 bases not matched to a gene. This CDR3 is CASSLWGQEAFF. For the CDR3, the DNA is TGTGCCAGCAGTTTATGGGGACAGGAAGCTTTCTTT.

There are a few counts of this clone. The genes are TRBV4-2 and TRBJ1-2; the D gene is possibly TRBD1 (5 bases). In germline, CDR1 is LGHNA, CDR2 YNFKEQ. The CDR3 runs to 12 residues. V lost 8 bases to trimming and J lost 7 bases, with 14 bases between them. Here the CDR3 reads CASVRPGGGYTF. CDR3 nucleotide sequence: TGTGCCAGCGTAAGGCCCGGGGGTGGCTACACCTTC.

The CDR3 nucleotides read TGCGCCAGCAGCCAAGCTGGACAGAACCAAGAGACCCAGTACTTC. This codes for CASSQAGQNQETQYF. The chain is built from TRBV4-1 and TRBJ2-5, with D perhaps matching TRBD1 (6 bases). Trimming shortened V by 1 base and J by 0 bases, and 9 bases separated the two germline ends. The CDR3 loop spans 15 amino acids. Germline V gene sequence: CDR1 MGHRA, CDR2 YSYEKL.

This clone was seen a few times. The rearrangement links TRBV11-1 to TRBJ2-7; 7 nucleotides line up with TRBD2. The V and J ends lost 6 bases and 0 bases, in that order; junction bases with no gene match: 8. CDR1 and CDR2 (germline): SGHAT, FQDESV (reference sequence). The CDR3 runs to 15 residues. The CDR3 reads CASRREAGSSYEQYF. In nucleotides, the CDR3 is TGTGCCAGCAGACGGGAGGCAGGGAGCTCCTACGAGCAGTACTTC.

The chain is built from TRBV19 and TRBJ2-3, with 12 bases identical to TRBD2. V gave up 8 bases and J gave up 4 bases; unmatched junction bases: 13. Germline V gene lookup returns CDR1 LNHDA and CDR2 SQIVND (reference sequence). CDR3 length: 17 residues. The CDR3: CASSDHPASGGADTQYF. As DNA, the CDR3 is TGTGCCAGTTCTGACCACCCGGCTAGCGGGGGGGCAGATACGCAGTATTTT. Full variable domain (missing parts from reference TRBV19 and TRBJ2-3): DGGITQSPKYLFRKEGQNVTLSCEQNLNHDAMYWYRQDPGQGLRLIYYSQIVNDFQKGDIAEGYSVSREKKESFPLTVTSAQKNPTAFYLCASSDHPASGGADTQYFGPGTRLTVL.

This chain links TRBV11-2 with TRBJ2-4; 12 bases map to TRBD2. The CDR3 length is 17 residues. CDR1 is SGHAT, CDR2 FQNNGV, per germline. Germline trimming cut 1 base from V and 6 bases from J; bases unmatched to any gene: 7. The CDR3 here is CASSLVGTSGFGNIQYF. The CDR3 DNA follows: TGTGCCAGCAGCTTAGTCGGGACTAGCGGGTTCGGAAACATTCAGTACTTC.

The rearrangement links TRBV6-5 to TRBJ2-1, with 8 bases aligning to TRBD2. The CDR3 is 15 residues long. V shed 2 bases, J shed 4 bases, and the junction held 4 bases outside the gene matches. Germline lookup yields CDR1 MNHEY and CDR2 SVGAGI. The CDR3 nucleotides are TGTGCCAGCAGTTACCTCGGGGGGGGTTACAATGAGCAGTTCTTC. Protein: CASSYLGGGYNEQFF.

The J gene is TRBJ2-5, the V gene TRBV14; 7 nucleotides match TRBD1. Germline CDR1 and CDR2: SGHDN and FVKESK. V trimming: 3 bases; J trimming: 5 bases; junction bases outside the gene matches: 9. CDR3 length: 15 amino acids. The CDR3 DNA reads TGTGCCAGCAGCCAGGCCCTAGGGGGCTGGGAGACCCAGTACTTC. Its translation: CASSQALGGWETQYF.

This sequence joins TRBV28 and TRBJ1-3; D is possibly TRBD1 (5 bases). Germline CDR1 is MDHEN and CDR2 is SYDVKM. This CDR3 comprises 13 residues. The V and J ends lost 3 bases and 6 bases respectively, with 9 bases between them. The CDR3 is CASSLGQANTIYF. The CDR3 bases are TGTGCCAGCAGTTTGGGGCAGGCAAACACCATATATTTT.

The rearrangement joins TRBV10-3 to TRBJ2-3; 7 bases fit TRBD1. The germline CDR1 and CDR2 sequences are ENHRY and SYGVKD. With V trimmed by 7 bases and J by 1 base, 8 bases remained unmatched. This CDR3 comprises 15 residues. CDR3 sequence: CAINSGTVGTDTQYF. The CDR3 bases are TGTGCCATCAATTCCGGGACAGTCGGCACAGATACGCAGTATTTT.

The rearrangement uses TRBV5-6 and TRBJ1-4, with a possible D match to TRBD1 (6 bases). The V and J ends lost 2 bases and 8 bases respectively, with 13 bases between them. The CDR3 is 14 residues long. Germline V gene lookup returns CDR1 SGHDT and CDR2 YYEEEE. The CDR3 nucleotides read TGTGCCAGCAGCTTCCAGGGGCCCGGGGAAAAACTGTTTTTT. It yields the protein CASSFQGPGEKLFF.

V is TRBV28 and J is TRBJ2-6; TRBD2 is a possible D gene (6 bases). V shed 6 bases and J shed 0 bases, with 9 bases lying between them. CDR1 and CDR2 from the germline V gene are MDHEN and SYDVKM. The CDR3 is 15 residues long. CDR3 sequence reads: CASSPGSSGANVLTF. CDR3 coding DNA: TGTGCCAGCAGCCCCGGGAGCTCTGGGGCCAACGTCCTGACTTTC. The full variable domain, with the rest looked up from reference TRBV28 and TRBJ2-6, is DVKVTQSSRYLVKRTGEKVFLECVQDMDHENMFWYRQDPGLGLRLIYFSYDVKMKEKGDIPEGYSVSREKKERFSLILESASTNQTSMYLCASSPGSSGANVLTFGAGSRLTVL.

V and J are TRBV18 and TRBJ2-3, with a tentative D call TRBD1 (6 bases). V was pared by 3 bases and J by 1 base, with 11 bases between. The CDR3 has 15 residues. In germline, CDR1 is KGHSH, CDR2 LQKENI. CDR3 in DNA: TGTGCCAGCTCACCGACAGGCGCCGGCACAGATACGCAGTATTTT. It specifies CASSPTGAGTDTQYF.